The rows below give T cell receptor beta chains drawn from one sample of a study. TCRdb recomputed calls from the 5' RACE reads with MiXCR, one row per CDR3 protein. The sample records about 32,000 distinct CDR3 sequences, roughly 24% being singletons. Sequenced input: memory CD4+ T cells sorted from blood. The receptors stem from a female donor with breast cancer. CDR3s include the opening cysteine and the closing phenylalanine or tryptophan. D genes are given only for firm matches. Clone size is given for some rows only: seen once, a few or many times, or a class if the clone is expanded.

cdr3_nt	cdr3_aa	d_call	v_call	clone_size	j_call
TGTGCCAGCTGGGGAACCGGCTACGAGCAGTACTTC	CASWGTGYEQYF	.	TRBV27	.	TRBJ2-7
TGTGCCAGCAGCCAAGTAGGTGATCAAGAGACCCAGTACTTC	CASSQVGDQETQYF	.	TRBV4-2	.	TRBJ2-5
TGTGCCTGGGAAGGGGGACACTCTGGAAACACCATATATTTT	CAWEGGHSGNTIYF	.	TRBV30	.	TRBJ1-3
TGTGCCAGCTCACCCGACAGGGGTGTTCAGCCCCAGCATTTT	CASSPDRGVQPQHF	TRBD1	TRBV18	many	TRBJ1-5
TGTGCCAGCAGGCGGGACAGGGAAACTGAAGCTTTCTTT	CASRRDRETEAFF	TRBD1	TRBV27	.	TRBJ1-1
TGTGCCACCAGCAGAGTTACAGCAACTAATGAAAAACTGTTTTTT	CATSRVTATNEKLFF	.	TRBV15	few	TRBJ1-4
TGTGCCAGCAGCACCGGGACAGCTATCACCGATGAGCAGTTCTTC	CASSTGTAITDEQFF	TRBD1	TRBV27	few	TRBJ2-1
TGTGCCAGCACAGCGGGGGACCTCTCCTACGAGCAGTACTTC	CASTAGDLSYEQYF	TRBD2	TRBV28	many	TRBJ2-7
TGTGCCAGCAGTTACCAGAGGACTAGCCCGCCCAAAAACATTCAGTACTTC	CASSYQRTSPPKNIQYF	TRBD2	TRBV6-8	.	TRBJ2-4
TGTGCCAGCAGGCCCAAACCGGGACAGGGGGCGGCGGGCACTGAAGCTTTCTTT	CASRPKPGQGAAGTEAFF	TRBD1	TRBV7-9	many	TRBJ1-1
TGTGCCAGCAGCTTGGGGGGGAACACTGAAGCTTTCTTT	CASSLGGNTEAFF	.	TRBV5-6	medium-sized	TRBJ1-1
TGTGCCAGCAGGGAAGGCCCGCCGGGCATAAGCACCGGGGAGCTGTTTTTT	CASREGPPGISTGELFF	.	TRBV6-2/TRBV6-3	.	TRBJ2-2
TGTGCCAGCAGCTTCGAGGGATGGGTCACTGAAGCTTTCTTT	CASSFEGWVTEAFF	.	TRBV7-9	many	TRBJ1-1
TGTGCCAGCAGTTGGGGAGAGGAGACCCAGTACTTC	CASSWGEETQYF	.	TRBV6-2/TRBV6-3	few	TRBJ2-5
TGTGCCAGCAGTGGCCTGGATAATTCACCCCTCCACTTT	CASSGLDNSPLHF	.	TRBV6-1	.	TRBJ1-6
TGTGCCAGCAGCTTAAGTGGTTGGCACGATGAGCAGTTCTTC	CASSLSGWHDEQFF	.	TRBV7-3	.	TRBJ2-1
TGCGCCAGCAGCCAACCGGGACAGGAAGCTTTCTTT	CASSQPGQEAFF	TRBD1	TRBV4-1	medium-sized	TRBJ1-1
TGCAGTGCTAGAAGTGGGTTAGGAGCTTTCTTT	CSARSGLGAFF	.	TRBV20-1	many	TRBJ1-1
TGCGCCAGCAGCATTCAGGTCCCAACTAATGAAAAACTGTTTTTT	CASSIQVPTNEKLFF	.	TRBV4-1	many	TRBJ1-4
TGCGCCAGCAGCTGGACTGGGAACACCGGGGAGCTGTTTTTT	CASSWTGNTGELFF	.	TRBV5-1	few	TRBJ2-2
TGTGCCAGCAGCTTAGAGTACGGAACCTCCTACGAGCAGTACTTC	CASSLEYGTSYEQYF	.	TRBV7-6	many	TRBJ2-7
TGCAGTGCCAAGCTGCCTGGACAGCAACTTACCCACCAAGAGACCCAGTACTTC	CSAKLPGQQLTHQETQYF	.	TRBV20-1	.	TRBJ2-5
TGCGCCAGCAGCGCCCTCACAGGCACGAACACTGAAGCTTTCTTT	CASSALTGTNTEAFF	.	TRBV5-1	.	TRBJ1-1
TGCAGTGCTGGACAGGGAAACACTGAAGCTTTCTTT	CSAGQGNTEAFF	TRBD1	TRBV20-1	many	TRBJ1-1
TGCGCCAGCAGCTTGGCCTTTTCCACCTACGAGCAGTACTTC	CASSLAFSTYEQYF	.	TRBV5-1	.	TRBJ2-7
TGTGCCAGCAGAATGGAACAGGGATGGACACCCCTCCACTTT	CASRMEQGWTPLHF	.	TRBV28	.	TRBJ1-6